This T cell receptor (beta chain) was sequenced in a study of T cells in Graves' hyperthyroidism and ophthalmopathy. Study details: Peripheral blood specimens were obtained at initial diagnosis, prior to any treatment. Study observations and caveats: Blood also contained most expanded thyroid clonotypes above 0.001.

This clonotype was seen only a few times. The target antigen is unknown. Clinical symptoms, serum thyroxine, TRAb, thyroid ultrasound and orbital computed tomography established diagnosis. Researchers took RNA transcripts and amplified the TCR beta CDR3 regions from them. The HTBI primer set served for first-round RT-PCR of the TCR CDR3. MiXCR, run by TCRdb on the multiplex PCR reads, gives a single entry per CDR3 protein. The repertoire consists of around 300,000 distinct CDR3 sequences, with 22% occurring once and the leading ten covering roughly 60%. Sequenced input: blood. This clonotype was sampled from a man aged 25 to 40 with Graves' ophthalmopathy.

The chain's CDR3 is CASSLGTVSYNEQFF. The DNA of the CDR3 is TGTGCCAGCAGCTTGGGGACGGTCTCCTACAATGAGCAGTTCTTC. The J gene is TRBJ2-1, the V gene TRBV5-5, with no clear D. The V and J ends lost 0 bases and 0 bases respectively, with 7 bases between them. CDR3 size: 15 residues. Germline V gene sequence: CDR1 SGHKS, CDR2 YYEKEE (reference sequence).